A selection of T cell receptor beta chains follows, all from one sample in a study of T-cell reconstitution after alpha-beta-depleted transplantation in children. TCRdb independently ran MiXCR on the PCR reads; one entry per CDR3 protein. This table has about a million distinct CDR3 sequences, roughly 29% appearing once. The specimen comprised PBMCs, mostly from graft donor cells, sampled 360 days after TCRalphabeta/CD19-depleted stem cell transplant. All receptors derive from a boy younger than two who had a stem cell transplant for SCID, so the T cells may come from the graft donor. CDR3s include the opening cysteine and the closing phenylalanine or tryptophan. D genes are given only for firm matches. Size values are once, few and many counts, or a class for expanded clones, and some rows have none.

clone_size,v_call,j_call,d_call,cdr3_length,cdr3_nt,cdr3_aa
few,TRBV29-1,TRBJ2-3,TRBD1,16,TGCAGCGTTGAAGAGAGGACAGGGGAATGGCTGGATACGCAGTATTTT,CSVEERTGEWLDTQYF
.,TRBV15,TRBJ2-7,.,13,TGTGCCACCAGCAGAGGTATACTCTACGAGCAGTACTTC,CATSRGILYEQYF
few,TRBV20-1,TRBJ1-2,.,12,TGCAGTGCGCCAACAGAAAACTATGGCTACACCTTC,CSAPTENYGYTF
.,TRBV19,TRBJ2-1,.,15,TGTGCCAGTAGTATAGGGACGGTGGGGGCGAATGAGCAGTTCTTC,CASSIGTVGANEQFF
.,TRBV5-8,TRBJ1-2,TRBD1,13,TGTGCCAGCGGCCCCGCAGGGGGCGATGGCTACACCTTC,CASGPAGGDGYTF
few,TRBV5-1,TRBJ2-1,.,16,TGCGCCAGCAGCTGGGGGACTGCCGGCTCCTACAATGAGCAGTTCTTC,CASSWGTAGSYNEQFF
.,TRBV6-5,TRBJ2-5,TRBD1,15,TGTGCCAGCAGTTACGGGGCGACAGGGTGGCAGACCCAGTACTTC,CASSYGATGWQTQYF
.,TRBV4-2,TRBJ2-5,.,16,TGTGCCAGCAGCCAAGGTCCTAGCAGGTACCAAGAGACCCAGTACTTC,CASSQGPSRYQETQYF
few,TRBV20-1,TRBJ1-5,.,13,TGCAGTGCGTCTTACAGGGTGGATCAGCCCCAGCATTTT,CSASYRVDQPQHF
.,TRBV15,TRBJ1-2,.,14,TGTGCCACCACCACGGATGGAGCTAACTATGGCTACACCTTC,CATTTDGANYGYTF
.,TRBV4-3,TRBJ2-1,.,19,TGCGCCAGCAGCCAAGTGGGGCCGTGGGGGGCCTGGTCTGACAATGAGCAGTTCTTC,CASSQVGPWGAWSDNEQFF
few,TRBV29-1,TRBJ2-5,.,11,TGCAGCGTTCCCTGGGGGGAGACCCAGTACTTC,CSVPWGETQYF
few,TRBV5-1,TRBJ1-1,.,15,TGCGCCAGCAGCTTGGTGGCAGCCCCGGGAACTGAAGCTTTCTTT,CASSLVAAPGTEAFF
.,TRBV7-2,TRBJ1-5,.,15,TGTGCCAGCAGCCCGGACCTAAACCCTAATCAGCCCCAGCATTTT,CASSPDLNPNQPQHF
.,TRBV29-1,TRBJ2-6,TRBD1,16,TGCAGCGCCGCTGGGACAGCTGAATCTGGGGCCAACGTCCTGACTTTC,CSAAGTAESGANVLTF
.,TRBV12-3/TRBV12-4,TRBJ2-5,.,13,TGTGCCAGCAGTTTCTTGAGGGGAGAGACCCAGTACTTC,CASSFLRGETQYF
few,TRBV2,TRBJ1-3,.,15,TGTGCCAGCAGTGACGACAGTTTACTTGGAAACACCATATATTTT,CASSDDSLLGNTIYF
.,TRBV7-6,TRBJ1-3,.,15,TGTGCCAGCAGCTTAGACACAGGACTTGGGAACACCATATATTTT,CASSLDTGLGNTIYF
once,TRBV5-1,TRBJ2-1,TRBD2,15,TGCGCCAGCAGCTTTGGAGGGGACTACTACAATGAGCAGTTCTTC,CASSFGGDYYNEQFF
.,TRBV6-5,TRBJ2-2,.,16,TGTGCCAGCAGTTACTCCGGCAGTAGGAACACCGGGGAGCTGTTTTTT,CASSYSGSRNTGELFF
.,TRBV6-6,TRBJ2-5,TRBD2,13,TGTGCCAGCACCGCAGAAGCGGGGGAGACCCAGTACTTC,CASTAEAGETQYF
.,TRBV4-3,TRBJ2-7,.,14,TGCGCCAGCAGCCAAGAAGATGGGCACTACGAGCAGTACTTC,CASSQEDGHYEQYF
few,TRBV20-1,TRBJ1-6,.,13,TGCAGTGCTCCACCGGTAGGCGGGTCACCCCTCCACTTT,CSAPPVGGSPLHF
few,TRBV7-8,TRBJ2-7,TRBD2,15,TGTGCCAGCAGCTTAGACAAGACGGGGGGCTACGAGCAGTACTTC,CASSLDKTGGYEQYF
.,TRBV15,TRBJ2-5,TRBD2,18,TGTGCCACCAGCAGGCAAACTAGCGGGGGCCACGGGAGGGGGACCCAGTACTTC,CATSRQTSGGHGRGTQYF
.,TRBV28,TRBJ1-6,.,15,TGTGCCAGCAACTCCAACGCCCGATATGCTTCACCCCTCCACTTT,CASNSNARYASPLHF
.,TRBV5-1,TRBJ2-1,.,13,TGCGCCAGCAGCTTGGCCCTTGGGAGGGAGCAGTTCTTC,CASSLALGREQFF
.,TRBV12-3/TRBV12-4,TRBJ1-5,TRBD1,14,TGTGCCAGCAGTTCGACAGGGTACAATCAGCCCCAGCATTTT,CASSSTGYNQPQHF
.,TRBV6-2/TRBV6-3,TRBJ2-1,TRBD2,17,TGTGCCAGCAGTCGCCGTCCACTAGCGGGGGGAGACAATGAGCAGTTCTTC,CASSRRPLAGGDNEQFF
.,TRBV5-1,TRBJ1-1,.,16,TGCGCCAGCAGCCTTGAACCAGGGGCCCTGAACACTGAAGCTTTCTTT,CASSLEPGALNTEAFF
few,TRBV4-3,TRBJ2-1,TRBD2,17,TGCGCCAGCAGCCAAGAACCTGGCGGGGGGGCCTTGGGAGAGCAGTTCTTC,CASSQEPGGGALGEQFF
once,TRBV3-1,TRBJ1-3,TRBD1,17,TGTGCCAGCAGCCAAGATGGGGCAGGGGGCCGTTTGGACACCATATATTTT,CASSQDGAGGRLDTIYF
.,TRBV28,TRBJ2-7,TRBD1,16,TGTGCCAGCAGTTCCCATGGGACAGGGGGGTTCTACGAGCAGTACTTC,CASSSHGTGGFYEQYF
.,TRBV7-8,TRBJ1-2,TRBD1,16,TGTGCCAGCAGCCCACTCTATCGACAGGGAGGATATGGCTACACCTTC,CASSPLYRQGGYGYTF
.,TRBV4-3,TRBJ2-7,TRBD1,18,TGCGCCAGCAGCCAGTCAATACCCGGGACAGAACTTACCTACGAGCAGTACTTC,CASSQSIPGTELTYEQYF
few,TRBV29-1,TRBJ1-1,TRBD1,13,TGCAGCGTTGGACAGGGGGCAAACACTGAAGCTTTCTTT,CSVGQGANTEAFF
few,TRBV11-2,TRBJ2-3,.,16,TGTGCCAGCAGCTTAGATACAGTGGGGGCCACAGATACGCAGTATTTT,CASSLDTVGATDTQYF
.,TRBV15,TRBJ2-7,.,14,TGTGCCACCAGCAGAGAGACAGCCTCCTACGAGCAGTACTTC,CATSRETASYEQYF
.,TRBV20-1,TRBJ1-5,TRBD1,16,TGCAGTGCTTTCGGACAGGGGACCTCTCGGAATCAGCCCCAGCATTTT,CSAFGQGTSRNQPQHF
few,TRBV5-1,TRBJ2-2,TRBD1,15,TGCGCCAGCAGCGGTGGACAGGGGCCAACCGGGGAGCTGTTTTTT,CASSGGQGPTGELFF
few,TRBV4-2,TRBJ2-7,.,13,TGTGCCAGCAGCCAAGTCAATTCGGGTGAGCAGTACTTC,CASSQVNSGEQYF
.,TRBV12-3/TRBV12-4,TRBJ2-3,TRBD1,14,TGTGCCAGCACCTTCAGGGGGCTAACAGATACGCAGTATTTT,CASTFRGLTDTQYF
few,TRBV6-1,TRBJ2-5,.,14,TGTGCCAGCAGTACCAGACATCGTCGAGAGACCCAGTACTTC,CASSTRHRRETQYF
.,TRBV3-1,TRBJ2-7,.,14,TGTGCCAGCAGCCGGGGGGCCCCCCCTTACGAGCAGTACTTC,CASSRGAPPYEQYF
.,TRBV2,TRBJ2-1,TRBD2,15,TGTGCCAGTAATCCCGGGACTAGCTCCTACAATGAGCAGTTCTTC,CASNPGTSSYNEQFF
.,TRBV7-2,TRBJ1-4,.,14,TGTGCCAGCAGCTTACGGACTGGGGACGAAAAACTGTTTTTT,CASSLRTGDEKLFF
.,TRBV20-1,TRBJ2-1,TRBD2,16,TGCAGTGCTAGAGTGGGGAGCGGGGGGTTCTACAATGAGCAGTTCTTC,CSARVGSGGFYNEQFF
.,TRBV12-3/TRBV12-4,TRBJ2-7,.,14,TGTGCCAGCAGTTTCGCGGACAGAACCTACGAGCAGTACTTC,CASSFADRTYEQYF
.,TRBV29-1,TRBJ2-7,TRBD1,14,TGCAGCGTTGGTCGGGACAGGGTGACCTACGAGCAGTACTTC,CSVGRDRVTYEQYF
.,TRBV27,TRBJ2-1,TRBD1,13,TGTGCCAGCAGTTCCCGAGGGGGCCATGAGCAGTTCTTC,CASSSRGGHEQFF
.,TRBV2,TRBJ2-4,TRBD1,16,TGTGCCAGCGGCTCAAGGGACAGACTAGCCAAAAACATTCAGTACTTC,CASGSRDRLAKNIQYF
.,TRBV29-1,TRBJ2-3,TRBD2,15,TGCAGCGTTGAAGCCCCGGGGGGGCTCACAGATACGCAGTATTTT,CSVEAPGGLTDTQYF
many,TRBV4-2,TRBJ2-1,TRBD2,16,TGTGCCAGCAGCCAAGATGTGAGTAGCGGGGGGAATGAGCAGTTCTTC,CASSQDVSSGGNEQFF
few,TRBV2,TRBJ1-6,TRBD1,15,TGTGCCAGCAGTGAGACAGGGGGCGCAGGACCACCCCTCCACTTT,CASSETGGAGPPLHF
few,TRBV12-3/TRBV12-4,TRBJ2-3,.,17,TGTGCCAGCAGGTTAGGAATAGGGACGGGCAGCACAGATACGCAGTATTTT,CASRLGIGTGSTDTQYF
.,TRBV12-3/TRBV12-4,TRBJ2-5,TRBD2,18,TGTGCCAGCAGCCAACCTAGCCGACTAGCGGGGACCCAAGAGACCCAGTACTTC,CASSQPSRLAGTQETQYF
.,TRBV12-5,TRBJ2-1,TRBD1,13,TGTGCTAGTGGTTGGGACAGTTACAATGAGCAGTTCTTC,CASGWDSYNEQFF